This TCR beta chain was observed in a study of Ad26.COV2.S vaccination and SARS-CoV-2 variants. The CDR3 runs to 17 residues. V was shortened by 5 bases and J by 0 bases, with 18 bases between the two germline ends. Germline lookup yields CDR1 SGDLS and CDR2 YYNGEE. The table came from immunoSEQ multiplex PCR; TCRdb's copy has only in-frame clones and leaves some out. The sample shows 350,000 to 500,000 clones, 89% of them seen only once. Treatment meaning: approximately 18 received Ad26.COV2.S at low or high dose, single or two shots; roughly five received placebo; per-sample allocation not given. Material that was analyzed had been drawn on day 63 after the first vaccine or placebo injection.

V is TRBV9 and J is TRBJ1-3, with D maybe TRBD1 (5 bases). The TCR was taken from a person between 18 and 60 years old who received the Ad26.COV2.S COVID-19 vaccine or a placebo. This sample comprised peripheral blood, obtained in a trial of Ad26.COV2.S vaccine versus placebo. CDR3 protein: CASSVRAGTHSGNTIYF. The CDR3 DNA sequence: TGTGCCAGCAGTGTAAGGGCAGGGACTCACTCTGGAAACACCATATATTTT.